The 27 T cell receptor beta chains presented below share a single source sample, sequenced in a study of blood T cell repertoires in COVID-19. TCRdb keeps only in-frame clones here, not all; method: immunoSEQ multiplex PCR. The sample shows 350,000 or so clones, 80% to 95% of them seen only once. Sequenced material: PBMCs or T cells enriched from blood (not recorded which). The receptors originated from a woman aged 25 to 39 who had recovered from COVID-19.

V is TRBV28 and J is TRBJ1-2; the D gene is possibly TRBD1 (5 bases). The CDR3 covers 13 residues. Germline CDR1 reads MDHEN; CDR2 reads SYDVKM. V was shortened by 6 bases and J by 5 bases, with 13 bases between the two germline ends. CDR3 nucleotides: TGTGCCAGCAGAGCCACAGGATTTTATGGCTACACCTTC. This gives the protein CASRATGFYGYTF.

The chain carries TRBV5-5 and TRBJ1-5, with 9 bases lining up with TRBD1. Germline assignment: CDR1 SGHKS and CDR2 YYEKEE (reference sequence). V trimming: 0 bases; J trimming: 1 base; junction bases outside the gene matches: 2. The CDR3 contains 16 residues. CDR3 nucleotides: TGTGCCAGCAGCTTGGGGGGGACAGGGAGCAATCAGCCCCAGCATTTT. As protein: CASSLGGTGSNQPQHF. Together with reference TRBV5-5 and TRBJ1-5, the CDR3 gives the full variable domain: DAGVTQSPTHLIKTRGQQVTLRCSPISGHKSVSWYQQVLGQGPQFIFQYYEKEERGRGNFPDRFSARQFPNYSSELNVNALLLGDSALYLCASSLGGTGSNQPQHFGDGTRLSIL.

The CDR3 DNA sequence: TGTGCCAGCAGCCTGGGACAGACCCACCGAAACTATGGCTACACCTTC. Translated, it gives CASSLGQTHRNYGYTF. This sequence joins TRBV28 and TRBJ1-2, with 7 positions matching TRBD1. The germline V gene has CDR1 MDHEN and CDR2 SYDVKM. The V and J ends lost 6 bases and 2 bases, in that order; junction bases with no gene match: 12. CDR3 length: 16 residues.

This rearrangement joins TRBV5-1 to TRBJ2-7; TRBD2 might be the D (6 bases). The CDR3 length is 15 residues. V was pared by 5 bases and J by 2 bases, with 17 bases between. CDR1 is SGHRS, CDR2 YFSETQ, per germline. The CDR3 sequence: CASSQGDGGTYEQYF. CDR3 nucleotides: TGCGCCAGCAGTCAAGGGGACGGAGGGACCTACGAGCAGTACTTC.

This sequence joins TRBV6-5 and TRBJ1-3; no reliable D call. This CDR3 contains 13 residues. Trimming stripped 8 bases from V and 3 bases from J, with 11 bases between. Germline V gives CDR1 MNHEY, CDR2 SVGAGI. This chain's CDR3 is CASGGLVGNTIYF. The CDR3 DNA follows: TGTGCCAGCGGAGGCCTGGTTGGAAACACCATATATTTT.

This clone was observed once. The rearrangement links TRBV4-3 to TRBJ2-7; 7 bases match TRBD1. This CDR3 region has 14 residues. Losses at the gene ends were 3 bases for V and 3 bases for J; bases not matched to a gene: 5. Germline values: CDR1 LGHNA, CDR2 YSLEER. The CDR3 here is CASSHDRDSYEQYF. The CDR3 nucleotides are TGCGCCAGCAGCCACGATCGGGACAGCTACGAGCAGTACTTC.

The chain couples TRBV9 to TRBJ2-7; 9 bases fit TRBD1. The CDR3 is 14 amino acids. J gave up 6 bases and V 4 bases, and 8 bases lay outside the gene matches. The germline CDR1 and CDR2 sequences are SGDLS and YYNGEE. The CDR3 is CASSSTTGGGEQYF. In DNA form, the CDR3 reads TGTGCCAGCAGCTCCACAACAGGGGGCGGCGAGCAGTACTTC. Filled out from reference TRBV9 and TRBJ2-7, the complete variable domain reads DSGVTQTPKHLITATGQRVTLRCSPRSGDLSVYWYQQSLDQGLQFLIQYYNGEERAKGNILERFSAQQFPDLHSELNLSSLELGDSALYFCASSSTTGGGEQYFGPGTRLTVT.

Only a few counts were recorded for this clone. The V gene is TRBV4-2, the J gene TRBJ2-7; no clear D. The germline V gene has CDR1 LGHNA and CDR2 YNFKEQ. Trimming cost V 0 bases and J 6 bases, with 3 bases left between them. The CDR3 totals 11 residues. CDR3 nucleotide sequence: TGTGCCAGCAGCCAAGACCTCGAGCAGTACTTC. Encoded protein: CASSQDLEQYF.

The gene calls are TRBV6-1 and TRBJ1-5; 7 bases fit TRBD1. J lost 7 bases, V lost 3 bases, and 9 bases had no gene match. Germline CDR1 and CDR2: MNHNS and SASEGT. The CDR3 has 15 amino acids. CDR3 DNA: TGTGCCAGCAGTGACCAGACAGGGCTTGGGCAGCCCCAGCATTTT. Protein sequence: CASSDQTGLGQPQHF.

Worth noting for this clone: Additional DNA sequences in this sample encode the identical CDR3. The rearrangement links TRBV28 to TRBJ2-7; TRBD1 aligns across 9 bases. The CDR3 length is 13 residues. The trim removed 6 bases at V and 6 bases at J, leaving 6 bases unmatched. Germline CDR1 reads MDHEN; CDR2 reads SYDVKM. This chain's CDR3 is CASSPGQGGEQYF. CDR3 nucleotides: TGTGCCAGCAGCCCGGGACAGGGAGGCGAGCAGTACTTC.

Points on this clone: This sample includes further DNA sequences coding for the same CDR3. This chain uses TRBV19 with TRBJ1-1, with a possible D match to TRBD1 (5 bases). V was clipped by 6 bases and J by 1 base, with 6 bases between them. The CDR3 loop spans 12 amino acids. Germline values: CDR1 LNHDA, CDR2 SQIVND (reference sequence). Here the CDR3 DNA reads TGTGCCAGTAGAACAGGGAACACTGAAGCTTTCTTT. Its protein product is CASRTGNTEAFF.

The V and J genes are TRBV3-1 (or the pseudogene TRBV3-2) and TRBJ2-1; D gene uncertain. CDR3 length: 12 amino acids. Germline-derived CDR1 and CDR2 are LGHDT and YNNKEL (reference sequence). V lost 0 bases to trimming and J lost 11 bases, with 8 bases between them. The CDR3 is CASSQDSTKQFF. The CDR3 region has the DNA TGTGCCAGCAGCCAAGATTCAACTAAGCAGTTCTTC.

This chain joins TRBV19 and TRBJ1-4; 7 bases are shared with TRBD1. CDR1 and CDR2 (germline): LNHDA, SQIVND (reference sequence). J gave up 8 bases and V 3 bases, and 3 bases lay outside the gene matches. The CDR3 is 13 residues long. CDR3 loop: CASSMAGGEKLFF. The CDR3 bases are TGTGCCAGTAGTATGGCAGGGGGGGAAAAACTGTTTTTT.

The chain joins TRBV28 to TRBJ1-5, with D possibly TRBD1 on 6 matching bases. The CDR3 is 17 residues long. The germline V and J ends were trimmed by 6 bases and 7 bases, with 25 bases remaining between them. Germline V lookup: CDR1 MDHEN, CDR2 SYDVKM. For the CDR3, the DNA is TGTGCCAGCAGCACAAACCAGAGCCCGGGACACGGGCAGCCCCAGCATTTT. The encoded protein is CASSTNQSPGHGQPQHF.

The chain combines TRBV4-2 with TRBJ2-7; D may be TRBD2 (6 bases). This CDR3 is built from 14 residues. Germline lookup yields CDR1 LGHNA and CDR2 YNFKEQ. Trimming left V 3 bases short and J 4 bases short, with 13 bases between. The CDR3 loop is CASSHATGGYEQYF. The CDR3 nucleotides read TGTGCCAGCAGCCATGCCACCGGGGGTTACGAGCAGTACTTC.

The V and J genes are TRBV6-2 or TRBV6-3 and TRBJ1-1; D is undetermined. The ends were cut back, 0 bases at V and 4 bases at J, with 12 bases in the middle. This CDR3 has 15 amino acids. Per the germline V gene, CDR1 is MNHEY and CDR2 is SVGEGT. CDR3 sequence: CASSYSKGLGTEAFF. CDR3 DNA sequence: TGTGCCAGCAGTTACTCGAAAGGACTGGGCACTGAAGCTTTCTTT.

This sequence joins TRBV4-1 and TRBJ1-6; the match to TRBD1 covers 10 bases. Germline values: CDR1 MGHRA, CDR2 YSYEKL. After removal of 1 base from V and 4 bases from J, the junction contained 4 bases not matched to a gene. CDR3 length: 17 residues. The CDR3 region is CASSQGDRGLYNSPLHF. For the CDR3, the DNA is TGCGCCAGCAGCCAAGGGGACAGGGGTTTATATAATTCACCCCTCCACTTT.

The chain carries TRBV5-4 and TRBJ1-2; 9 bases align to TRBD1. The CDR3 has 15 amino acids. Looked up from germline, CDR1 is SGHNT and CDR2 is YYREEE (reference sequence). The V segment lost 4 bases and the J segment 4 bases; nucleotides outside the gene matches: 8. The CDR3 is CASSGGQGAGYGYTF. The CDR3 DNA reads TGTGCCAGCAGCGGGGGACAGGGTGCGGGCTATGGCTACACCTTC.

V usage is TRBV11-1 and J usage is TRBJ2-7; 7 bases map to TRBD1. The CDR3 length is 14 residues. Germline CDR1 and CDR2: SGHAT and FQDESV (reference sequence). With 3 bases clipped from V and 0 bases from J, the junction kept 2 bases outside the gene matches. The CDR3 region has the DNA TGTGCCAGCAGCTTGGACAGGAGCTCCTACGAGCAGTACTTC. It translates to CASSLDRSSYEQYF.

This clone has just one count. The chain joins TRBV3-1 (or the pseudogene TRBV3-2) to TRBJ2-1, with TRBD2 identical over 8 bases. V was pared by 4 bases and J by 10 bases, with 12 bases of the junction left unmatched. CDR1 is LGHDT and CDR2 is YNNKEL in the germline V gene (reference sequence). This CDR3 is built from 15 residues. CDR3 residues: CASSRDRAGVQEQFF. The CDR3 DNA reads as TGTGCCAGCAGCCGCGATAGAGCGGGAGTACAGGAGCAGTTCTTC.

In this sample, this clone turned up once. The chain joins TRBV3-1 (or the pseudogene TRBV3-2) to TRBJ1-1; D remains unclear. V lost 7 bases to trimming and J lost 1 base, with 10 bases between them. From germline, CDR1 is LGHDT and CDR2 YNNKEL (reference sequence). This CDR3 comprises 13 residues. CDR3 sequence reads: CASTRQGNTEAFF. The CDR3 bases are TGTGCCAGCACCAGGCAAGGGAACACTGAAGCTTTCTTT.

CDR3 loop: CASSPYSTPTSGKETQYF. DNA of the CDR3: TGTGCCAGCAGTCCCTATTCAACCCCGACTAGCGGGAAAGAGACCCAGTACTTC. The chain is built from TRBV27 and TRBJ2-5; TRBD2 matches at 11 bases. The germline CDR1 and CDR2 sequences are MNHEY and SMNVEV (reference sequence). The CDR3 is made up of 18 amino acids. The junction had 14 bases not matched to a gene; V was cut back by 5 bases and J by 3 bases.

The chain links TRBV29-1 to TRBJ2-3, with D perhaps TRBD2 (6 bases). Germline V gene data show CDR1 as SQVTM and CDR2 as ANQGSEA. The CDR3 has 15 amino acids. Trimming shortened V by 6 bases and J by 0 bases, and 16 bases separated the two germline ends. The CDR3 spells CSVKSGSGSTDTQYF. The DNA for the CDR3 is TGCAGCGTCAAATCGGGTAGCGGAAGCACAGATACGCAGTATTTT.

J is TRBJ2-1 and V is TRBV27; D is ambiguous. Trimming removed 1 base from V and 7 bases from J, with 8 bases in between. This CDR3 is built from 13 residues. The germline V gene has CDR1 MNHEY and CDR2 SMNVEV (reference sequence). The CDR3, as DNA: TGTGCCAGCAGTTTATTATCCCTAAATGAGCAGTTCTTC. This gives the protein CASSLLSLNEQFF.

The rearrangement joins TRBV6-1 to TRBJ1-6; TRBD1 is a possible D gene (6 bases). The CDR3 has 17 amino acids. Germline CDR1 reads MNHNS; CDR2 reads SASEGT. Trimming removed 4 bases at V and 8 bases at J, with 21 bases between. CDR3 region: CASSASWGRTFYSPLHF. CDR3 coding DNA: TGTGCCAGCAGTGCGTCCTGGGGGCGGACTTTTTATTCACCCCTCCACTTT.

The rearrangement links TRBV2 to TRBJ1-1; 7 nucleotides match TRBD1. The V and J ends lost 0 bases and 0 bases, in that order; junction bases with no gene match: 4. Germline V gene lookup returns CDR1 SNHLY and CDR2 FYNNEI. This CDR3 has 16 residues. The CDR3 DNA reads TGTGCCAGCAGTGAAGCGCCGGGACAGATGAACACTGAAGCTTTCTTT. Its protein is CASSEAPGQMNTEAFF.

The rearrangement uses TRBV7-9 and TRBJ2-1; perhaps TRBD1 as D (6 bases). CDR3 size: 17 residues. The germline CDR1 and CDR2 sequences are SEHNR and FQNEAQ (reference sequence). V lost 7 bases, J lost 0 bases, and 19 bases lay in between. DNA for the CDR3: TGTGCCAGCACCCTTAGGGGGACCCTCTTCTCCTACAATGAGCAGTTCTTC. The encoded protein is CASTLRGTLFSYNEQFF.